This T cell receptor beta chain was retrieved from a study of cytomegalovirus exposure and HLA in healthy donors. Study-wide results and limits: In vitro assays verified that three CMV-associated chains recognized CMV antigens specifically.

The PCR employed 60 Vbeta primers together with 13 Jbeta primers. Clones were sequenced by immunoSEQ multiplex PCR, and TCRdb holds only the in-frame ones, with some missing. This table has approximately 180,000 clones, approximately 86% appearing once. CDR3 size: 14 residues. V was pared by 1 base and J by 1 base, with 7 bases between. Germline CDR1 is SGHVS and CDR2 is FNYEAQ. On this clone itself: What it binds is unknown.

The V and J genes are TRBV7-6 and TRBJ1-1; D is unresolved. The sample consisted of PBMCs. The TCR sequence derives from a woman under 30 in good health and CMV-seronegative. The CDR3 loop reads CASSLVSSNTEAFF. CDR3 bases: TGTGCCAGCAGCTTAGTGTCTTCGAACACTGAAGCTTTCTTT.